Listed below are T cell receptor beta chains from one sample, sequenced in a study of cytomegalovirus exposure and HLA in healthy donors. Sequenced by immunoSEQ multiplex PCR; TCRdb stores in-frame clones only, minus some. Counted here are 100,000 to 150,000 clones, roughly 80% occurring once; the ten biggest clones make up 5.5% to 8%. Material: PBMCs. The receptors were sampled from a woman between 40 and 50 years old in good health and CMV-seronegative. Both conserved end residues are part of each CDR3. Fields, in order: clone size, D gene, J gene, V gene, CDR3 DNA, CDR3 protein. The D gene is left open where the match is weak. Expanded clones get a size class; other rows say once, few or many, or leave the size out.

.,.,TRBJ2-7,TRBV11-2,TGTGCCAGCAGCTTTAATGAGGGCGAGCAGTACTTC,CASSFNEGEQYF
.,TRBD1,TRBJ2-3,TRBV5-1,TGCGCCAGCAGCTTGGCCTGGCAGGGGGCCCCAGATACGCAGTATTTT,CASSLAWQGAPDTQYF
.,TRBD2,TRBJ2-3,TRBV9,TGTGCCAGCAGCGTCATAGCGGGAGGGCCCCCAGATACGCAGTATTTT,CASSVIAGGPPDTQYF
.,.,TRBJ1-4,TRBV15,TGTGCCACCAGCGATTTCGGGACTGGCAATGAAAAACTGTTTTTT,CATSDFGTGNEKLFF
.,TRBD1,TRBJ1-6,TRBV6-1,TGTGCCTGTATCAGGACAGGGATTAATTCACCCCTCCACTTT,CACIRTGINSPLHF
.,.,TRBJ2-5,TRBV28,TGTGCCAGCAGCCCTTTGCAAGAGACCCAGTACTTC,CASSPLQETQYF
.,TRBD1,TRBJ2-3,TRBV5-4,TGTGCCAGCAGCGAGCCCGGGACAGGGGCAGATACGCAGTATTTT,CASSEPGTGADTQYF
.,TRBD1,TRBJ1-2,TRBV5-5,TGTGCCAGCAGCCGACAGGGGAACTATGGCTACACCTTC,CASSRQGNYGYTF
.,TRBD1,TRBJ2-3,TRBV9,TGTGCCAGCAGCGTTGAAGTGGGACAGGCCAGCACAGATACGCAGTATTTT,CASSVEVGQASTDTQYF
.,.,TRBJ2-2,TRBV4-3,TGCGCCAGCAGCCAAGATTTCCCTAAATCCACCGGGGAGCTGTTTTTT,CASSQDFPKSTGELFF
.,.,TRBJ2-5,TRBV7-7,TGTGCTAGCAGCTCGGGCTCGGGGAGGGAGACCCAGTACTTC,CASSSGSGRETQYF
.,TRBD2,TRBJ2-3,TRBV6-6,TGTGCCAGCACCCTAACTAGCGGGAGAGCAGATACGCAGTATTTT,CASTLTSGRADTQYF
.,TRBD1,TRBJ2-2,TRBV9,TGTGCCAGCAGCGACCCCCGTTCGGGACAGGGGGGAACCGGGGAGCTGTTTTTT,CASSDPRSGQGGTGELFF
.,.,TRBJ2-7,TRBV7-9,TGTGCCAGCAGTTCAACGGTAGCCTACGAGCAGTACTTC,CASSSTVAYEQYF
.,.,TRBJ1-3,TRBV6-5,TGTGCCAGCCAACAGGGCATCTCTGGAAACACCATATATTTT,CASQQGISGNTIYF
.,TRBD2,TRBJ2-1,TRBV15,TGTGCCACCAGCAGAGATAATACGGGAGGGCTATACAATGAGCAGTTCTTC,CATSRDNTGGLYNEQFF
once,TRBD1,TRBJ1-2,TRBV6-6,TGTGCCAGCAGTGGGACAGACTATGGCTACACCTTC,CASSGTDYGYTF
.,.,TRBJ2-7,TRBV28,TGTGCCAGCAGTCCCGGACAACCTATCCTCTCCTACGAGCAGTACTTC,CASSPGQPILSYEQYF
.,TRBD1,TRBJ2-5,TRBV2,TGTGCCAGCAGTGGACAGGGGCAGACCCAGTACTTC,CASSGQGQTQYF
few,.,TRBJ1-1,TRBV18,TGTGCCAGCTCACCAACAACGGGGGGGGAAGCTTTCTTT,CASSPTTGGEAFF
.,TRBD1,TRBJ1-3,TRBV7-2,TGTGCCAGCAGCTTTGGGACAGGGAACTCTGGAAACACCATATATTTT,CASSFGTGNSGNTIYF
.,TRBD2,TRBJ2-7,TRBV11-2,TGTGCCAGCAGTTGGACTAGCGGAGACTACGAGCAGTACTTC,CASSWTSGDYEQYF
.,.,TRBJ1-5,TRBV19,TGTGCCAGTAGTCCGCAACCGGGTTTAGGTCAGCCCCAGCATTTT,CASSPQPGLGQPQHF
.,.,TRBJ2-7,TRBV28,TGTGCCAGCATATCATTCAGAGGCGGCTACGAGCAGTACTTC,CASISFRGGYEQYF
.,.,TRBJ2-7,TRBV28,TGTGCCAGCAGGCTTAGCGGTCTATACGAGCAGTACTTC,CASRLSGLYEQYF
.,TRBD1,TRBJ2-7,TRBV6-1,TGTGCCAGCATTCTGACAGGGTGGAGGAACGAGCAGTACTTC,CASILTGWRNEQYF
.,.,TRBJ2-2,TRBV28,TGTGCCAGCAGTTTGACTCAGACCGGGGAGCTGTTTTTT,CASSLTQTGELFF
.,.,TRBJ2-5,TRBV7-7,TGTGCTAGCAGGCCCGTAGGGAGAGAGACCCAGTACTTC,CASRPVGRETQYF